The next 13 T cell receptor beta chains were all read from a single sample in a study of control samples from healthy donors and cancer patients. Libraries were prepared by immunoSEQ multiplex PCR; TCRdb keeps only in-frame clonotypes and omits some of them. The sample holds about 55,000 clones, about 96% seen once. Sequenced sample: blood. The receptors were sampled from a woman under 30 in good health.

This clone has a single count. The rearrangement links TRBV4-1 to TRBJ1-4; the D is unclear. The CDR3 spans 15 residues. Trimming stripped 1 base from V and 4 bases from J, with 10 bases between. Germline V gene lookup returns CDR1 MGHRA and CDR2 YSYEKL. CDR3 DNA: TGCGCCAGCAGCCAAGGGCGGAGGATTAATGAAAAACTGTTTTTT. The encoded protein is CASSQGRRINEKLFF.

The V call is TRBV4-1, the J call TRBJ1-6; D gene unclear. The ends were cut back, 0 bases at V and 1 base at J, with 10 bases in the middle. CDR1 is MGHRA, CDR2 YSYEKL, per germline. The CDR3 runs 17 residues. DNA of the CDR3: TGCGCCAGCAGCCAAGAACCTCAAGGGTCCTATAATTCACCCCTCCACTTT. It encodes CASSQEPQGSYNSPLHF.

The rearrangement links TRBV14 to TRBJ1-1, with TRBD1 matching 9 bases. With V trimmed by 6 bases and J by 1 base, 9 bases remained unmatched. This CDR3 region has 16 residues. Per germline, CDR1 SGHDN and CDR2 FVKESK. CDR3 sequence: CASSRQGVRKNTEAFF. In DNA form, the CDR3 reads TGTGCCAGCAGTAGACAGGGGGTTCGAAAGAACACTGAAGCTTTCTTT.

This chain's CDR3 is CASSLARGGYNEQFF. CDR3 sequence (DNA): TGCGCCAGCAGCTTGGCAAGGGGAGGGTACAATGAGCAGTTCTTC. The rearrangement links TRBV5-1 to TRBJ2-1, with 7 bases matching TRBD2. Per the germline V gene, CDR1 is SGHRS and CDR2 is YFSETQ. With 0 bases clipped from V and 4 bases from J, the junction kept 4 bases outside the gene matches. The CDR3 runs 15 residues.

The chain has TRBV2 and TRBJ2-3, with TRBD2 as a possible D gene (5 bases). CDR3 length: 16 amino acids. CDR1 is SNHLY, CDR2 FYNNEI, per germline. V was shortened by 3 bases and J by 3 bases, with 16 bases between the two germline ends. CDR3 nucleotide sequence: TGTGCCAGCAGTGATTCCGGGGTAGAGGCGACAGATACGCAGTATTTT. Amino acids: CASSDSGVEATDTQYF.

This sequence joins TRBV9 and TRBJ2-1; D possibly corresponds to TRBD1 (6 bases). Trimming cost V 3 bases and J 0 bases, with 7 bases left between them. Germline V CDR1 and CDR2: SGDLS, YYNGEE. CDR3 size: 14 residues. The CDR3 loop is CASSGTVSYNEQFF. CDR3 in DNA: TGTGCCAGCAGCGGGACAGTCTCCTACAATGAGCAGTTCTTC.

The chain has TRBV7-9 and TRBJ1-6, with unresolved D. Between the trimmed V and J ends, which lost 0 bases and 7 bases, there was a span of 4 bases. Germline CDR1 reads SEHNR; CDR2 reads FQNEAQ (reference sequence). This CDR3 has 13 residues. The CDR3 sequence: CASSLAGNSPLHF. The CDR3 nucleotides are TGTGCCAGCAGCTTAGCGGGGAATTCACCCCTCCACTTT.

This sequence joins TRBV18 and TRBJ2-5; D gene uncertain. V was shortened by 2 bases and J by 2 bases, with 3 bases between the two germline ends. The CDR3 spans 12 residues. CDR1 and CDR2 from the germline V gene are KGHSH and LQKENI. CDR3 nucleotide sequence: TGTGCCAGCTCACCAAGACAAGAGACCCAGTACTTC. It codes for CASSPRQETQYF.

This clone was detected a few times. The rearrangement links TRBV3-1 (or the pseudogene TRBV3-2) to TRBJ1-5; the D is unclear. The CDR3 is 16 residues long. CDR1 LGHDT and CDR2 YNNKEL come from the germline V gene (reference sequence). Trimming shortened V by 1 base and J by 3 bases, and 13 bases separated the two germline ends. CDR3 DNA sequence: TGTGCCAGCAGCCAAGCGTCCGACGGATTCAATCAGCCCCAGCATTTT. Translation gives CASSQASDGFNQPQHF.

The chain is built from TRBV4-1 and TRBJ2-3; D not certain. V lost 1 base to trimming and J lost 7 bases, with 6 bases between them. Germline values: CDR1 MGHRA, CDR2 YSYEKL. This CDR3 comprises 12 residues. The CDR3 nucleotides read TGCGCCAGCAGCCAAGTTGGGAATACGCAGTATTTT. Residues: CASSQVGNTQYF.

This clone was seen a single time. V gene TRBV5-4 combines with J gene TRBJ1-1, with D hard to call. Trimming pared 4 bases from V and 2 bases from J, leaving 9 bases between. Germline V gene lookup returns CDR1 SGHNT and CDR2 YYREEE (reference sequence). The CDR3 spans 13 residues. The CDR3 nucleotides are TGTGCCAGCAGCGCCACAGTAAACACTGAAGCTTTCTTT. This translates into CASSATVNTEAFF.

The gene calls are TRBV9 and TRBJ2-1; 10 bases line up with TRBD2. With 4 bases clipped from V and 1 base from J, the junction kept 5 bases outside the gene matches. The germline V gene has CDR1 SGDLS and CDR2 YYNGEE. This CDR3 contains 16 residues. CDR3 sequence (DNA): TGTGCCAGCAGCAGGACTAGCGGATGGTCCTACAATGAGCAGTTCTTC. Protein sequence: CASSRTSGWSYNEQFF. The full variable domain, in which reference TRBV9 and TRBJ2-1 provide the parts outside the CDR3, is DSGVTQTPKHLITATGQRVTLRCSPRSGDLSVYWYQQSLDQGLQFLIQYYNGEERAKGNILERFSAQQFPDLHSELNLSSLELGDSALYFCASSRTSGWSYNEQFFGPGTRLTVL.

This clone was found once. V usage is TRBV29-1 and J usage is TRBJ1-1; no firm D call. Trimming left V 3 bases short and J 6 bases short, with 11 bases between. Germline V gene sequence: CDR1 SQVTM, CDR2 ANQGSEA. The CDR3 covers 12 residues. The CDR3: CSVDRGQSEAFF. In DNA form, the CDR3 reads TGCAGCGTTGATAGAGGCCAATCTGAAGCTTTCTTT.